A selection of T cell receptor beta chains follows, all from one sample in a study of blood T cell repertoires in COVID-19. Some clones are missing from TCRdb's copy, which holds only in-frame ones; the method was immunoSEQ multiplex PCR. Seen here are 100,000 to 150,000 clones, approximately 81% observed once, and the top ten hold 3.5% to 4%. The sample was peripheral blood. The receptors here all came from a woman aged 45-65 years with acute or convalescent COVID-19. CDR3s include the opening cysteine and the closing phenylalanine or tryptophan. D genes are given only for firm matches. The size entry is marked missing in some rows and otherwise reads once, few, many or a size class.

TRBJ1-5	15	NA	TRBV28	NA	TGTGCCAGCAGTCCCCGGGGGGGCTACCAGCAGCCCCAGCATTTT	CASSPRGGYQQPQHF
TRBJ2-1	15	NA	TRBV24-1	NA	TGTGCCACCAGTGATTCGGCAGGAACCTACAATGAGCAGTTCTTC	CATSDSAGTYNEQFF
TRBJ1-1	15	NA	TRBV7-3	NA	TGTGCCAGCAGCTTATCAGGGCCTGGGGAATTTGAAGCTTTCTTT	CASSLSGPGEFEAFF
TRBJ2-7	15	NA	TRBV19	TRBD2	TGTGCCAGTAGTCTCGGACTAGCGGTTTCCTACGAGCAGTACTTC	CASSLGLAVSYEQYF
TRBJ1-2	17	NA	TRBV19	TRBD1	TGTGCCAGTAGTATTCCCTTTTCGACAGGGTTCTTATATGGCTACACCTTC	CASSIPFSTGFLYGYTF
TRBJ1-1	13	NA	TRBV6-4	NA	TGTGCCAGCAGTACAGGGAGAAACACTGAAGCTTTCTTT	CASSTGRNTEAFF
TRBJ2-7	15	NA	TRBV7-6	NA	TGTGCCAGCAGCTTAGATCGCGGTACGGCTTACGAGCAGTACTTC	CASSLDRGTAYEQYF
TRBJ2-7	14	NA	TRBV18	NA	TGTGCCAGCTCACCACCGTCAGGATCCTACGAGCAGTACTTC	CASSPPSGSYEQYF
TRBJ2-3	13	few	TRBV7-7	NA	TGTGCTAGCAGCTTAGAATTGCGAGATACGCAGTATTTT	CASSLELRDTQYF
TRBJ1-5	15	NA	TRBV9	NA	TGTGCCAGCAGCGTAGGGGGCTTGGGCAATCAGCCCCAGCATTTT	CASSVGGLGNQPQHF
TRBJ1-1	13	NA	TRBV19	NA	TGTGCCAGTGCGGTCGCGGTGAACACTGAAGCTTTCTTT	CASAVAVNTEAFF
TRBJ1-1	15	NA	TRBV25-1	NA	TGTGCCAGCAGTGACCCGGCCAGGTTTGACACTGAAGCTTTCTTT	CASSDPARFDTEAFF
TRBJ1-5	17	NA	TRBV6-6	NA	TGTGCCAGCAGTCCTAAGGGGCCAGCCATTAATCAGCGGCCCCAGCATTTT	CASSPKGPAINQRPQHF
TRBJ2-7	14	NA	TRBV2	NA	TGTGCCAGCAGCCGGGATTCGGATGTCTACGAGCAGTACTTC	CASSRDSDVYEQYF
TRBJ2-1	15	few	TRBV5-1	TRBD2	TGCGCCAGCAGCTTGGATCCTAGCGGGAGCAATGAGCAGTTCTTC	CASSLDPSGSNEQFF
TRBJ2-5	11	NA	TRBV5-1	NA	TGCGCCAGCAGTGGCGGGGAGACCCAGTACTTC	CASSGGETQYF
TRBJ2-1	17	NA	TRBV5-1	TRBD2	TGCGCCAGCAGCTATACGACTAGCGGGAGGGCTGGGAATGAGCAGTTCTTC	CASSYTTSGRAGNEQFF
TRBJ1-6	14	NA	TRBV7-2	NA	TGTGCCAGCAGCCAACAGGAGGGGAATTCACCCCTCCACTTT	CASSQQEGNSPLHF
TRBJ2-5	16	NA	TRBV9	TRBD2	TGTGCCAGCAGCCTTGGACTAGGGGCGGGTCAAGAGACCCAGTACTTC	CASSLGLGAGQETQYF
TRBJ2-1	11	NA	TRBV10-3	NA	TGTGCCATCAGTGCCCAAAATGAGCAGTTCTTC	CAISAQNEQFF
TRBJ2-1	14	NA	TRBV15	TRBD1	TGTGCCACCAGCAGTGAGACAGGGAATCCTGGGCAGTTCTTC	CATSSETGNPGQFF
TRBJ1-3	14	NA	TRBV9	NA	TGTGCCAGCAGCGTAGGACGGGGGGGAAACACCATATATTTT	CASSVGRGGNTIYF
TRBJ1-1	16	NA	TRBV4-1	TRBD1	TGCGCCAGCAGCCAAGTCCATGACAGGGGGGACACTGAAGCTTTCTTT	CASSQVHDRGDTEAFF
TRBJ1-6	18	NA	TRBV5-1	NA	TGCGCCAGCAGCTCCGGACCATCTAGGGGCTCCTATAATTCACCCCTCCACTTT	CASSSGPSRGSYNSPLHF
TRBJ1-1	17	NA	TRBV19	NA	TGTGCCAGTAGTCGGGGGTCCGCGGGCAGAAAGAACACTGAAGCTTTCTTT	CASSRGSAGRKNTEAFF
TRBJ1-2	14	few	TRBV5-1	TRBD1	TGCGCCAGCAGCTGGGACAGGGGGCAAGTTGGCTACACCTTC	CASSWDRGQVGYTF
TRBJ1-5	15	NA	TRBV6-5	TRBD1	TGTGCCAGCAGAAAGACAGGGGATGGCAATCAGCCCCAGCATTTT	CASRKTGDGNQPQHF
TRBJ1-2	16	NA	TRBV14	NA	TGTGCCAGCAGCCCCCTCGACAGGCCGACTAACTATGGCTACACCTTC	CASSPLDRPTNYGYTF
TRBJ2-5	13	once	TRBV6-5	TRBD2	TGTGCCAGCAGCAGGGACTATCAAGAGACCCAGTACTTC	CASSRDYQETQYF
TRBJ1-2	13	NA	TRBV18	NA	TGTGCCAGCTCACATAGCATTAACTATGGCTACACCTTC	CASSHSINYGYTF
TRBJ2-2	13	NA	TRBV7-8	NA	TGTGCCAGCAGCCAGCCCGCGACCGGGGAGCTGTTTTTT	CASSQPATGELFF
TRBJ1-2	14	NA	TRBV2	TRBD1	TGTGCCAGCAGTGAATCCGGGACAGGGGGGCGGCCCACCTTC	CASSESGTGGRPTF
TRBJ2-2	15	NA	TRBV4-2	NA	TGTGCCAGCAGCCAAGATGCCAGTCGCACCGGGGAGCTGTTTTTT	CASSQDASRTGELFF
TRBJ1-2	13	NA	TRBV6-2/TRBV6-3	TRBD1	TGTGCCAGCAGTCCAACAGGGGTCTATGGCTACACCTTC	CASSPTGVYGYTF
TRBJ1-6	16	NA	TRBV28	NA	TGTGCCAGCAGTCCCAGGAGGGAAGATTCGGATTCACCCCTCCACTTT	CASSPRREDSDSPLHF
TRBJ1-2	14	NA	TRBV5-1	NA	TGCGCCAGCAGCTGGGGGGACGCAACTTATGGCTACACCTTC	CASSWGDATYGYTF
TRBJ2-7	15	NA	TRBV9	TRBD1	TGTGCCAGCAGCGAGGGAACAGGGGTTTACCACGAGCAGTACTTC	CASSEGTGVYHEQYF
TRBJ2-2	14	NA	TRBV2	NA	TGTGCCAGCAGGGCAGACACAGGGACCGGGGAGCTGTTTTTT	CASRADTGTGELFF
TRBJ2-1	11	NA	TRBV7-3	TRBD1	TGTGCCAGCAGTCAGGGGGATTGGCAGTTCTTC	CASSQGDWQFF
TRBJ1-3	16	NA	TRBV5-8	NA	TGTGCCAGCAGCTTTAATCTACAGGGATCTGGAAACACCATATATTTT	CASSFNLQGSGNTIYF
TRBJ1-1	12	few	TRBV10-3	NA	TGTGCCATCAGTGAGTCAACTACTGAAGCTTTCTTT	CAISESTTEAFF
TRBJ1-2	14	NA	TRBV27	TRBD1	TGTGCCAGCAGTTCATCAGGGGGCTTGGGTGGCTACACCTTC	CASSSSGGLGGYTF
TRBJ2-1	15	NA	TRBV23-1	NA	TGCGCCAGCAGTCAATCGGAGAGGGGGGGGAATGAGCAGTTCTTC	CASSQSERGGNEQFF
TRBJ1-5	14	NA	TRBV28	NA	TGTGCCAGCAGTTCCGGCAGGGGTTTTAAGCCCCAGCATTTT	CASSSGRGFKPQHF
TRBJ1-3	16	NA	TRBV7-5	NA	TGTGCCAGAAGCTTAGCTGTTCGCGGTTCTGGAAACACCATATATTTT	CARSLAVRGSGNTIYF
TRBJ2-5	14	once	TRBV18	TRBD1	TGTGCCAGCACTTCGACAGGGGGCGAAGAGACCCAGTACTTC	CASTSTGGEETQYF
TRBJ1-6	14	NA	TRBV12-5	NA	TGTGCTAGTGGTTTGGCCGCAGGGAATTCACCCCTCCACTTT	CASGLAAGNSPLHF
TRBJ1-1	14	NA	TRBV5-1	NA	TGCGCCAGCAGCTTGGAGAGTACGAACACTGAAGCTTTCTTT	CASSLESTNTEAFF
TRBJ2-2	15	NA	TRBV3-1/TRBV3-2	NA	TGTGCCAGCAGCCGCACGGGGGTCGGCACCGGGGAGCTGTTTTTT	CASSRTGVGTGELFF
TRBJ1-1	13	once	TRBV12-3/TRBV12-4	NA	TGTGCCAGCAGGGACAACAGGAACACTGAAGCTTTCTTT	CASRDNRNTEAFF
TRBJ1-5	14	NA	TRBV18	NA	TGTGCCAGCTCACCCGGGAATAGCAATCAGCCCCAGCATTTT	CASSPGNSNQPQHF
TRBJ2-1	15	NA	TRBV13	TRBD2	TGTGCCAGCAGCTTAGTGCGGGAGGGCCCCAATGAGCAGTTCTTC	CASSLVREGPNEQFF
TRBJ1-3	14	NA	TRBV2	NA	TGTGCCAGCAGTAGTAAAGCCTGGGGAAACACCATATATTTT	CASSSKAWGNTIYF
TRBJ2-2	14	once	TRBV7-3	NA	TGTGCCAGCAGCTTAAAGGGGCTCCCCGGGGAGCTGTTTTTT	CASSLKGLPGELFF